This T cell receptor beta chain was recovered during a study of blood T cell repertoires in COVID-19. Study context: Samples of COVID-19 (acute and convalescent) were obtained from the United States, Italy and Spain. Sources were T cells, B-cell-depleted T cells, or PBMCs; the material itself was cDNA or gDNA.

This clone was seen only once. Original handling: Amplification with reference gene primers provided the estimates of nucleated cell counts. Repertoires were generated with immunoSEQ multiplex PCR, while TCRdb's copy carries only in-frame clones and drops some. V, J and clone size were drawn from that table, and D and trimming were deduced from the DNA. The profile shows about 80,000 clones, more than 65% of them singletons. The CDR3 is made up of 15 amino acids. CDR1 and CDR2 (germline): SGHNT, YYREEE (reference sequence). Trimming took off 2 bases at V and 0 bases at J, with 11 bases between the two ends.

The chain employs TRBV5-4 and TRBJ1-1; TRBD1 is a possible D gene (5 bases). The sequenced material came from peripheral blood. This receptor was obtained from a man at least 80 years old with acute or convalescent COVID-19. CDR3 amino acids: CASSLQVSMNTEAFF. The CDR3 DNA reads TGTGCCAGCAGCTTACAGGTCAGCATGAACACTGAAGCTTTCTTT.